What follows are 20 T cell receptor beta chains derived from one specimen sequenced in a study of blood T cell repertoires in COVID-19. Clones were sequenced by immunoSEQ multiplex PCR, and TCRdb holds only the in-frame ones, with some missing. Here the sample spans 20,000 to 25,000 clones, around nine tenths being singletons. Sequencing was performed on peripheral blood. These receptors originate from a human donor with active COVID-19. The donor label of this sample is uncertain.

The rearrangement uses TRBV5-4 and TRBJ1-1, with D maybe TRBD1 (6 bases). This CDR3 spans 13 amino acids. The V gene's germline CDR1 is SGHNT and CDR2 YYREEE (reference sequence). Trimming removed 7 bases from V and 1 base from J, with 11 bases in between. The CDR3 region has the DNA TGTGCCAGCGGACGAGGGGGGAACACTGAAGCTTTCTTT. The encoded protein is CASGRGGNTEAFF.

The V call is TRBV7-2, the J call TRBJ2-1; TRBD2 aligns across 7 bases. Trimming at V came to 0 bases and at J to 8 bases, leaving 7 bases not matched to a gene. Germline CDR1 and CDR2: SGHTA and FQGNSA. This CDR3 region has 15 residues. CDR3 bases: TGTGCCAGCAGCTTAGCCGCGGGAGAGGTATATGAGCAGTTCTTC. Encoded protein: CASSLAAGEVYEQFF.

This CDR3 is CASSFRTGIGETQYF. The CDR3 bases are TGTGCCAGCAGCTTCCGGACAGGGATAGGAGAGACCCAGTACTTC. The chain couples TRBV7-9 to TRBJ2-5, with 8 bases that match TRBD1. CDR3 size: 15 residues. Germline CDR1 reads SEHNR; CDR2 reads FQNEAQ (reference sequence). The V segment lost 3 bases and the J segment 4 bases; nucleotides outside the gene matches: 7.

The table lists this clone with a few counts. The chain has TRBV2 and TRBJ1-2; D is unresolved. V was clipped by 3 bases and J by 4 bases, with 12 bases between them. This CDR3 is built from 14 residues. In germline, CDR1 is SNHLY, CDR2 FYNNEI. CDR3 region: CASSDPLELYGYTF. For the CDR3, the DNA is TGTGCCAGCAGTGATCCTCTCGAGCTCTATGGCTACACCTTC. Supplemented by reference TRBV2 and TRBJ1-2, the full variable domain reads EPEVTQTPSHQVTQMGQEVILRCVPISNHLYFYWYRQILGQKVEFLVSFYNNEISEKSEIFDDQFSVERPDGSNFTLKIRSTKLEDSAMYFCASSDPLELYGYTFGSGTRLTVV.

The table lists this clone with a few counts. This chain links TRBV3-1 (or the pseudogene TRBV3-2) with TRBJ1-6; 8 bases line up with TRBD1. Looked up from germline, CDR1 is LGHDT and CDR2 is YNNKEL (reference sequence). V was clipped by 3 bases and J by 5 bases; unmatched bases: 0. This CDR3 comprises 14 residues. CDR3 loop: CASSQGQDNSPLHF. The CDR3 nucleotides read TGTGCCAGCAGCCAGGGACAGGATAATTCACCCCTCCACTTT.

The chain has TRBV30 and TRBJ1-1; D perhaps matches TRBD1 (6 bases). The V gene lost 0 bases and the J gene lost 4 bases, with 15 bases spanning the gap. The CDR3 sequence is 15 residues long. Germline V lookup: CDR1 GTSNPN, CDR2 SVGIG (reference sequence). In DNA form, the CDR3 reads TGTGCCTGGAGTGTCCTACAGGGCTTTGGCACTGAAGCTTTCTTT. Its protein is CAWSVLQGFGTEAFF.

This chain uses TRBV28 with TRBJ1-6; the match to TRBD1 covers 9 bases. J was trimmed by 6 bases and V by 6 bases; bases with no gene match: 9. Germline CDR1 reads MDHEN; CDR2 reads SYDVKM. The CDR3 covers 16 residues. CDR3 sequence: CASSPPGQGLNSPLHF. The CDR3 region has the DNA TGTGCCAGCAGCCCCCCGGGACAGGGTCTTAATTCACCCCTCCACTTT.

CDR3 loop: CASSFQDRDEKLFF. The CDR3, as DNA: TGTGCCAGCAGCTTCCAAGACAGGGATGAAAAACTGTTTTTT. The chain links TRBV5-4 to TRBJ1-4, with 7 bases lining up with TRBD1. Germline CDR1 SGHNT, CDR2 YYREEE (reference sequence). The V segment lost 2 bases and the J segment 6 bases; nucleotides outside the gene matches: 4. The CDR3 is 14 residues long.

The V gene is TRBV11-3, the J gene TRBJ1-2; D ambiguous. This CDR3 is built from 14 residues. The germline gives CDR1 SGHNT, CDR2 YENEEA. Trimming shortened V by 2 bases and J by 4 bases, and 11 bases separated the two germline ends. The CDR3 DNA reads TGTGCCAGCAGCTTACTTAACGGTGGCTATGGCTACACCTTC. The encoded protein is CASSLLNGGYGYTF.

The chain links TRBV7-9 to TRBJ2-3, with 8 bases aligning to TRBD2. The CDR3 runs to 15 residues. The germline V gene encodes CDR1 SEHNR and CDR2 FQNEAQ (reference sequence). V gave up 5 bases and J gave up 3 bases; unmatched junction bases: 7. CDR3 protein: CASSERLARTDTQYF. Here the CDR3 DNA reads TGTGCCAGCAGCGAGAGACTAGCGCGAACAGATACGCAGTATTTT.

The chain employs TRBV6-5 and TRBJ2-7; tentatively, D is TRBD2 (5 bases). The CDR3 totals 13 residues. The germline V and J ends were trimmed by 6 bases and 4 bases, with 13 bases remaining between them. Germline CDR1 MNHEY, CDR2 SVGAGI. The CDR3 here is CASRHLATYEQYF. The CDR3 coding sequence is TGTGCCAGCAGGCACCTAGCTACTTACGAGCAGTACTTC.

The chain uses TRBV20-1 and TRBJ2-7; 9 bases align to TRBD2. V trimming: 3 bases; J trimming: 5 bases; junction bases outside the gene matches: 8. Looked up from germline, CDR1 is DFQATT and CDR2 is SNEGSKA (reference sequence). The CDR3 consists of 14 residues. CDR3 sequence reads: CSASFLAGFHEQYF. CDR3 DNA: TGCAGTGCTAGTTTTCTAGCGGGATTCCACGAGCAGTACTTC.

The chain is built from TRBV5-4 and TRBJ2-5; D call uncertain. Trimming pared 1 base from V and 6 bases from J, leaving 10 bases between. The CDR3 contains 13 residues. The germline gives CDR1 SGHNT, CDR2 YYREEE (reference sequence). CDR3 sequence (DNA): TGTGCCAGCAGCTTGCTGGTGGGCCAGACCCAGTACTTC. Encoded protein: CASSLLVGQTQYF.

The rearrangement uses TRBV5-1 and TRBJ2-7, with 12 bases lining up with TRBD1. Trimming took 4 bases from V and 9 from J; bases not matched to a gene: 11. Per germline, CDR1 SGHRS and CDR2 YFSETQ. This CDR3 has 15 residues. CDR3 nucleotide sequence: TGCGCCAGCAGCACCCGGGACAGGGGGCACGGGGTGCAGTACTTC. It yields the protein CASSTRDRGHGVQYF.

This clone was seen more than once but under ten times. The chain uses TRBV11-3 and TRBJ1-6; D remains ambiguous. The V and J ends lost 6 bases and 7 bases respectively, with 16 bases between them. Germline CDR1 reads SGHNT; CDR2 reads YENEEA. The CDR3 totals 15 residues. The CDR3 loop reads CASSIITAGNSPLHF. In DNA, the CDR3 is TGTGCCAGCAGTATAATAACGGCGGGGAATTCACCCCTCCACTTT.

This clone was detected only a few times. This rearrangement joins TRBV7-3 to TRBJ2-2; 13 bases line up with TRBD2. Looked up from germline, CDR1 is SGHTA and CDR2 is FQGTGA. The CDR3 sequence is 16 residues long. V was clipped by 4 bases and J by 4 bases; unmatched bases: 3. The CDR3: CASSSTSGRGTGELFF. For the CDR3, the DNA is TGTGCCAGCAGCTCCACTAGCGGGAGGGGCACCGGGGAGCTGTTTTTT.

This sequence joins TRBV29-1 and TRBJ2-1; D possibly corresponds to TRBD2 (5 bases). This CDR3 is built from 16 residues. Germline CDR1 SQVTM, CDR2 ANQGSEA. V was clipped by 6 bases and J by 6 bases, with 24 bases between them. The CDR3 spells CSVARRDRLPGNEQFF. CDR3 nucleotides: TGCAGCGTGGCAAGGAGAGACCGACTACCTGGCAATGAGCAGTTCTTC.

This chain uses TRBV30 with TRBJ2-3, with TRBD2 as a possible D gene (6 bases). The V and J ends lost 3 bases and 5 bases respectively, with 9 bases between them. Germline CDR1 and CDR2: GTSNPN and SVGIG (reference sequence). CDR3 size: 12 residues. The CDR3 region is CAWSKAGDTQYF. The CDR3 nucleotides read TGTGCCTGGAGCAAAGCGGGAGATACGCAGTATTTT.

The chain is built from TRBV7-9 and TRBJ2-2, with 9 nucleotides matching TRBD1. Germline assignment: CDR1 SEHNR and CDR2 FQNEAQ (reference sequence). CDR3 length: 15 residues. V lost 5 bases and J lost 4; bases outside the gene matches: 5. The CDR3 bases are TGTGCCAGCAGCCGAGGGACAGGGAGCACCGGGGAGCTGTTTTTT. The encoded protein is CASSRGTGSTGELFF.

This clone showed up just once. This rearrangement joins TRBV12-3 or TRBV12-4 to TRBJ2-2; a possible D gene is TRBD1 (6 bases). This CDR3 has 13 amino acids. Trimming cost V 7 bases and J 5 bases, with 11 bases left between them. The CDR3 nucleotides are TGTGCCAGCAACAGGGCTGAGACCGGGGAGCTGTTTTTT. Its translation: CASNRAETGELFF.